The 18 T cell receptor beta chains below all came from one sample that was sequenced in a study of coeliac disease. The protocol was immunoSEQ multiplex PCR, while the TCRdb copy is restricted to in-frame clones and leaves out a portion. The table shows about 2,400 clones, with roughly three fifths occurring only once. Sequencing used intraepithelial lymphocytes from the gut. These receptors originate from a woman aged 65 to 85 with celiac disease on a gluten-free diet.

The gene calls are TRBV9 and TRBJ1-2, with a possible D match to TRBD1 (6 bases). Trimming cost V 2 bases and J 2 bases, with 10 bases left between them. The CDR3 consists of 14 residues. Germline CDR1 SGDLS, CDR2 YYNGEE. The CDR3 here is CASSVHQGNYGYTF. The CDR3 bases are TGTGCCAGCAGCGTTCACCAGGGGAACTATGGCTACACCTTC. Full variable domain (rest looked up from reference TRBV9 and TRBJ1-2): DSGVTQTPKHLITATGQRVTLRCSPRSGDLSVYWYQQSLDQGLQFLIQYYNGEERAKGNILERFSAQQFPDLHSELNLSSLELGDSALYFCASSVHQGNYGYTFGSGTRLTVV.

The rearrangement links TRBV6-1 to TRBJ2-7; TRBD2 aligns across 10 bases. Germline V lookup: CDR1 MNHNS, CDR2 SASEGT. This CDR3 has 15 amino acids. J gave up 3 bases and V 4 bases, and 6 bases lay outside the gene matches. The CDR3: CASSVILAGVYEQYF. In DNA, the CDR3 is TGTGCCAGCAGTGTAATCCTAGCGGGGGTCTACGAGCAGTACTTC.

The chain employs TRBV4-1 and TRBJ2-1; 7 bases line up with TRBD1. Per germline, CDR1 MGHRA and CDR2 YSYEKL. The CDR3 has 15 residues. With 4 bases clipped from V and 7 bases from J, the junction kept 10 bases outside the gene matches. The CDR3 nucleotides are TGCGCCAGCAGCCCCCAAGGTAGGGGGCGAAATGAGCAGTTCTTC. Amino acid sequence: CASSPQGRGRNEQFF.

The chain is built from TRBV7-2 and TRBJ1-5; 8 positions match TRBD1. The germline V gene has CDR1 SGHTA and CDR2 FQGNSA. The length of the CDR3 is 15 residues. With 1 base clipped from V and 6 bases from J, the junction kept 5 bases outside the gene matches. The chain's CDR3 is CASSLVPGGLQPQHF. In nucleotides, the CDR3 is TGTGCCAGCAGCTTAGTTCCAGGGGGCCTTCAGCCCCAGCATTTT.

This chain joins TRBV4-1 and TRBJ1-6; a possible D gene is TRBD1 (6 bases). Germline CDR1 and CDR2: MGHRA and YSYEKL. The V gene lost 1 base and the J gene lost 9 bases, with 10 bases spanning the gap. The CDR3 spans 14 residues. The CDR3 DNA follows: TGCGCCAGCAGCCAAGCCCAGGGGCGTTCACCCCTCCACTTT. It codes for CASSQAQGRSPLHF.

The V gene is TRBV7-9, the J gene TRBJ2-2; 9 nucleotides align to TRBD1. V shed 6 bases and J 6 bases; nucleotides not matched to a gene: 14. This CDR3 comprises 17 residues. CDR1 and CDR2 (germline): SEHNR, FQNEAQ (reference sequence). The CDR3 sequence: CASSTTKTGGRSGELFF. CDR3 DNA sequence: TGTGCCAGCAGTACCACTAAGACAGGGGGGAGGTCCGGGGAGCTGTTTTTT. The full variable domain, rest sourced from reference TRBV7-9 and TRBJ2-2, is DTGVSQNPRHKITKRGQNVTFRCDPISEHNRLYWYRQTLGQGPEFLTYFQNEAQLEKSRLLSDRFSAERPKGSFSTLEIQRTEQGDSAMYLCASSTTKTGGRSGELFFGEGSRLTVL.

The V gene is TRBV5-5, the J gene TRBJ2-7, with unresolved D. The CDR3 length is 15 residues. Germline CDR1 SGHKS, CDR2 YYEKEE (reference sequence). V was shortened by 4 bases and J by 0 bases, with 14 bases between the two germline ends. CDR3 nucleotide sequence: TGTGCCAGCAGCCCCGGCCCCATTAGCTCCTACGAGCAGTACGTC. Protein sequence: CASSPGPISSYEQYV.

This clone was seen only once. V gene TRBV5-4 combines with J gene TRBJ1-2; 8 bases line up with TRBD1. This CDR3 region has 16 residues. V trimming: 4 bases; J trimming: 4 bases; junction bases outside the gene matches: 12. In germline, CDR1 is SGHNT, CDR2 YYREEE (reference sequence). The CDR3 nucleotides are TGTGCCAGCAGCAGGACGCTGTGGGACAGGCTCTATGGCTACACCTTC. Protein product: CASSRTLWDRLYGYTF. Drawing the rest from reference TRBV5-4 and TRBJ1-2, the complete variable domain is ETGVTQSPTHLIKTRGQQVTLRCSSQSGHNTVSWYQQALGQGPQFIFQYYREEENGRGNFPPRFSGLQFPNYSSELNVNALELDDSALYLCASSRTLWDRLYGYTFGSGTRLTVV.

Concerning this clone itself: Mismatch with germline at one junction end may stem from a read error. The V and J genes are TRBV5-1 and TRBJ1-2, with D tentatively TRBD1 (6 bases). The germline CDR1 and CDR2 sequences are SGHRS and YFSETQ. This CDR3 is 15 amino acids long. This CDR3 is CASSAGGSSNYGYTF. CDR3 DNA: TGTGCCAGCAGCGCGGGGGGCAGTTCTAACTATGGCTACACCTTC. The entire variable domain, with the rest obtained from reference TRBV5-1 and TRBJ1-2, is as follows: KAGVTQTPRYLIKTRGQQVTLSCSPISGHRSVSWYQQTPGQGLQFLFEYFSETQRNKGNFPGRFSGRQFSNSRSEMNVSTLELGDSALYLCASSAGGSSNYGYTFGSGTRLTVV.

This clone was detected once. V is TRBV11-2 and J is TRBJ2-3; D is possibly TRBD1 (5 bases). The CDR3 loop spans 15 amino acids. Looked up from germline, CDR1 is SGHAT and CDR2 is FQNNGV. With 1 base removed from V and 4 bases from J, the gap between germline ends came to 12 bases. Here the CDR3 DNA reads TGTGCCAGCAGCTTAGTTCGGGCACAGGCAGATACGCAGTATTTT. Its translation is CASSLVRAQADTQYF.

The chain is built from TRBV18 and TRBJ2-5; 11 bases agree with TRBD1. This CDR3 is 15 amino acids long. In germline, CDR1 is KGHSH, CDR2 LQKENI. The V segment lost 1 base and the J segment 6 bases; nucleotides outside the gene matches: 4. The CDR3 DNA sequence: TGTGCCAGCTCACCACTGGGACAGGGGGGACAGACCCAGTACTTC. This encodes CASSPLGQGGQTQYF. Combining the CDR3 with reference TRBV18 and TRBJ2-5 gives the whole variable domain NAGVMQNPRHLVRRRGQEARLRCSPMKGHSHVYWYRQLPEEGLKFMVYLQKENIIDESGMPKERFSAEFPKEGPSILRIQQVVRGDSAAYFCASSPLGQGGQTQYFGPGTRLLVL.

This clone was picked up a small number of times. The CDR3: CASSVRQGAEQFF. The CDR3 DNA reads TGTGCCAGCAGTGTAAGACAGGGGGCTGAGCAGTTCTTC. The chain links TRBV2 to TRBJ2-1; 10 bases are a match to TRBD1. This CDR3 has 13 amino acids. Germline V gene data show CDR1 as SNHLY and CDR2 as FYNNEI. J was trimmed by 9 bases and V by 4 bases; bases with no gene match: 3.

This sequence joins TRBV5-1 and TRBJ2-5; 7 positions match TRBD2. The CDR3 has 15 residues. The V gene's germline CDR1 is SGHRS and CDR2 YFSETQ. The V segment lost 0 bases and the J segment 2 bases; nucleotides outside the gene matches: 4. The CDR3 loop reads CASSLGASGQETQYF. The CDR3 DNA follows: TGCGCCAGCAGCTTGGGCGCTAGCGGACAAGAGACCCAGTACTTC.

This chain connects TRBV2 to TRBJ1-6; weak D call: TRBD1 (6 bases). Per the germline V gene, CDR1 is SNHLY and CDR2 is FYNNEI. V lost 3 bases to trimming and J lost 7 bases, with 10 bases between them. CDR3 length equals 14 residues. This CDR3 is CASSEQGLNSPLHF. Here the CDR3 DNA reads TGTGCCAGCAGTGAGCAGGGGCTAAATTCACCCCTCCACTTT.

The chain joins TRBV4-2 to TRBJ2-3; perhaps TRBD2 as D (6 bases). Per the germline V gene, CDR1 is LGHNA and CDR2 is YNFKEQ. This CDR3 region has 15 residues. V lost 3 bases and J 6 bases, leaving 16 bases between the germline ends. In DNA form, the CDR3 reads TGTGCCAGCAGCCAGGAGGGGACTCCCCTTGATACGCAGTATTTT. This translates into CASSQEGTPLDTQYF.

The CDR3 here is CASSVDRADTQYF. The CDR3 DNA is TGTGCCAGCAGCGTCGACAGGGCCGATACGCAGTATTTT. The V gene is TRBV6-4, the J gene TRBJ2-3; 7 bases map to TRBD1. The germline gives CDR1 MRHNA, CDR2 SNTAGT. The V gene end was trimmed by 6 bases and the J gene end by 6 bases; junction bases not matched to a gene: 6. The CDR3 extends over 13 amino acids.

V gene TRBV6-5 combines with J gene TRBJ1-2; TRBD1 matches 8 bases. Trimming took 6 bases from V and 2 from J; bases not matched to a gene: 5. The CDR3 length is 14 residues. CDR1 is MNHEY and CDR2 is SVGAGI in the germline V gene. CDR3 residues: CASRLGQGNYGYTF. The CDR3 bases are TGTGCCAGCAGACTCGGACAGGGAAACTATGGCTACACCTTC.

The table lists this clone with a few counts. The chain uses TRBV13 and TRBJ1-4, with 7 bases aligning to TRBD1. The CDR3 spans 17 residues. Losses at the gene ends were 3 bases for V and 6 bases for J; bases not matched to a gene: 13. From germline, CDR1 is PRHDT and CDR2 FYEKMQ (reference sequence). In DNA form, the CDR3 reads TGTGCCAGCAGCTTGCGCGCAGGGGGGATACCTCATGAAAAACTGTTTTTT. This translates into CASSLRAGGIPHEKLFF. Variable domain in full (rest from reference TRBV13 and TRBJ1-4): AAGVIQSPRHLIKEKRETATLKCYPIPRHDTVYWYQQGPGQDPQFLISFYEKMQSDKGSIPDRFSAQQFSDYHSELNMSSLELGDSALYFCASSLRAGGIPHEKLFFGSGTQLSVL.